A selection of T cell receptor beta chains follows, all from one sample in a study of blood T cell repertoires in COVID-19. The method was immunoSEQ multiplex PCR; TCRdb's version includes in-frame clones alone and lacks a portion of them. Among under 200,000 clones listed, around nine tenths were seen once. Sequencing used peripheral blood. The receptors derive from a man in his sixties or seventies with acute or convalescent COVID-19. CDR3s include the opening cysteine and the closing phenylalanine or tryptophan. D genes are given only for firm matches. Clone size is shown for a subset of rows, as once, few, many or a class of expanded clone.

V gene,D gene,J gene,clone size,CDR3 DNA,CDR3 protein
TRBV6-5,NA,TRBJ2-7,NA,TGTGCCAGCAGTTACCCCCCCGGTAGGGGGAATCCGATGGACTTC,CASSYPPGRGNPMDF
TRBV5-6,NA,TRBJ2-7,NA,TGTGCCAGCAGCCCACTCGACAGGAACTCCTACGAGCAGTACTTC,CASSPLDRNSYEQYF
TRBV19,TRBD1,TRBJ1-5,once,TGTGCCAGTAGTATCAGAGGGGGCAGGCAGCCCCAGCATTTT,CASSIRGGRQPQHF
TRBV6-6,TRBD1,TRBJ2-7,NA,TGTGCCAGCAGCCCCGTGGGGCCCGGGGCGAGGACAGGGCCCCGCTCCTACGAGCAGTACTTC,CASSPVGPGARTGPRSYEQYF
TRBV4-2,TRBD2,TRBJ2-5,NA,TGTGCCAGCAGCCATCCATTGGTAGCGGGGGCCAGATTCCAAGAGACCCAGTACTTC,CASSHPLVAGARFQETQYF
TRBV15,NA,TRBJ1-2,NA,TGTGCCACCAGCCGAGGAGGGAAGGTTGAGGGTGGCTACACCTTC,CATSRGGKVEGGYTF
TRBV7-3,TRBD2,TRBJ2-3,NA,TGTGCCAGCAGCCTCTTAGCGGGGGGGAGCACAGATACGCAGTATTTT,CASSLLAGGSTDTQYF
TRBV10-3,TRBD2,TRBJ2-7,NA,TGTGCCATCAGAGGGGACCGCGGGGGTGAGCAGTACTTC,CAIRGDRGGEQYF
TRBV7-9,TRBD2,TRBJ2-5,NA,TGTGCCAGCAGCTTAACTAGCGGGAGGGAAGAGACCCAGTACTTC,CASSLTSGREETQYF
TRBV5-1,TRBD1,TRBJ1-1,few,TGCGCCAGCAGCCCACAGGGGGCTAACACTGAAGCTTTCTTT,CASSPQGANTEAFF
TRBV23-1,TRBD1,TRBJ2-7,NA,TGCGCCAGCAGTCAGGTGGTGGGCCTGGGACAGGGCTGGTACGAGCAGTACTTC,CASSQVVGLGQGWYEQYF
TRBV15,NA,TRBJ1-6,once,TGTGCCACCAGCAGAGATCGGGGCTCCTATAATTCACCCCTCCACTTT,CATSRDRGSYNSPLHF
TRBV27,NA,TRBJ2-3,few,TGTGCCAGCAGTTTCTCTCACGGAGGCACAGATACGCAGTATTTT,CASSFSHGGTDTQYF
TRBV12-3/TRBV12-4,TRBD2,TRBJ2-1,NA,TGTGCCAGCCATAGCGGGAGCAATGAGCAGTTCTTC,CASHSGSNEQFF
TRBV7-3,NA,TRBJ2-1,NA,TGTGCCAGCAGCTTAAGGGCCGGGGAATGGTTCTTC,CASSLRAGEWFF
TRBV2,TRBD1,TRBJ2-1,NA,TGTGCCAGCAGATCTGGACAGGGGGGAGGATTTGGGTTCTTC,CASRSGQGGGFGFF
TRBV24-1,TRBD1,TRBJ1-2,NA,TGTGCCACCAGTGATTCCGGGACAGGTTCTAACTATGGCTACACCTTC,CATSDSGTGSNYGYTF
TRBV28,TRBD1,TRBJ2-7,once,TGTGCCAGCAGTTCCCCGGGACAGGATTACACCTACGAGCAGTACTTC,CASSSPGQDYTYEQYF
TRBV4-1,TRBD2,TRBJ2-7,NA,TGCGCCAGCAGCCAAGAGGGGGCGGGGGGCGAGCAGTACTTC,CASSQEGAGGEQYF
TRBV7-2,NA,TRBJ1-5,NA,TGTGCCAGCAGCTTAGCGGGCCTCAATCAGCCCCAGCATTTT,CASSLAGLNQPQHF
TRBV12-5,TRBD1,TRBJ1-1,once,TGTGCTAGTGGCCCCCGACAGGGATCATCCCCTGAAGCTTTCTTT,CASGPRQGSSPEAFF
TRBV28,TRBD1,TRBJ2-7,NA,TGTGCCAGCAGTCCCACCGACAGGGATCGTTACGAGCAGTACTTC,CASSPTDRDRYEQYF
TRBV28,NA,TRBJ1-2,NA,TGTGCCAGCAGTTTAAACGGCTATGGCTACACCTTC,CASSLNGYGYTF
TRBV5-1,TRBD1,TRBJ2-2,NA,TGCGCCAGCAGCTCCGCCATTGAGACAGGGGTCGGGGAGCTGTTTTTT,CASSSAIETGVGELFF
TRBV7-8,NA,TRBJ2-7,NA,TGTGCCAGCAGCCTATCGACTCTCGGGCAGTACTTC,CASSLSTLGQYF
TRBV5-5,TRBD2,TRBJ2-5,NA,TGTGCCAGCAGCTTGGCGCCACTAGCGGGGGGCCCCCAAGGGACCCAGTACTTC,CASSLAPLAGGPQGTQYF
TRBV14,NA,TRBJ2-2,NA,TGTGCCAGCAGCCGGGGGAGGTCCCTAGGGACCGGGGAGCTGTTTTTT,CASSRGRSLGTGELFF
TRBV5-6,NA,TRBJ1-4,NA,TGTGCCAGCAGCCAGCTGACTGGCCCTCGGGAAAAACTGTTTTTT,CASSQLTGPREKLFF
TRBV5-1,TRBD2,TRBJ2-3,NA,TGCGCCAGCAGCTTGGGCGGGGGGCAAGATACGCAGTATTTT,CASSLGGGQDTQYF
TRBV5-1,NA,TRBJ2-3,NA,TGCGCCAGCAGCTTGGCCGAAGCTTCCCGCACAGATACGCAGTATTTT,CASSLAEASRTDTQYF
TRBV7-7,TRBD2,TRBJ2-1,NA,TGTGCTAGCAGCCGCGGGGGAGCGAACTACAATGAGCAGTTCTTC,CASSRGGANYNEQFF
TRBV10-3,NA,TRBJ2-1,NA,TGTGCCATCAGTGAGCGGGGGGCCCCTTACAATGAGCAGTTCTTC,CAISERGAPYNEQFF
TRBV7-9,TRBD2,TRBJ2-2,NA,TGTGCCAGCAGCCGGCTAGCGGGTCGAGGGGAGCTGTTTTTT,CASSRLAGRGELFF
TRBV5-1,NA,TRBJ2-2,NA,TGCGCCAGCAGCTCAACGGGACTTTACACCGGGGAGCTGTTTTTT,CASSSTGLYTGELFF
TRBV21-1,NA,TRBJ1-2,NA,TGTGCCAGCAGCAAAGCGCAGGGGGCCTATTATGGCTACACCTTC,CASSKAQGAYYGYTF
TRBV11-2,NA,TRBJ1-1,NA,TGTGCCAGCAGCTTCCGGGCCGCAGGGGACACTGAAGCTTTCTTT,CASSFRAAGDTEAFF
TRBV12-3/TRBV12-4,NA,TRBJ1-1,NA,TGTGCCAGCAGTCTTTTGTACACTGAAGCTTTCTTT,CASSLLYTEAFF
TRBV6-6,NA,TRBJ2-3,NA,TGTGCCAGCGCTCGCGGGGATACGCAGTATTTT,CASARGDTQYF
TRBV7-3,TRBD2,TRBJ2-2,NA,TGTGCCAGCAGCCGCCCGGCGGGAGGTAGCGGGGAGCTGTTTTTT,CASSRPAGGSGELFF
TRBV30,TRBD2,TRBJ2-1,NA,TGTGCCTGGAACGAACTAGCGGACTACAATGAGCAGTTCTTC,CAWNELADYNEQFF
TRBV7-2,TRBD1,TRBJ1-1,NA,TGTGCCAGCAGCTTGGGGGGACAGCATGAAGCTTTCTTT,CASSLGGQHEAFF
TRBV10-3,TRBD1,TRBJ1-2,NA,TGTGCCATCAGGGGGGACAGGGAGGGTGGCTACACCTTC,CAIRGDREGGYTF
TRBV19,NA,TRBJ1-2,NA,TGTGCCAGTAGTGTGAGGGTCCACTATGGCTACACCTTC,CASSVRVHYGYTF
TRBV3-1/TRBV3-2,TRBD2,TRBJ2-3,NA,TGTGCCAGCAGCCAAGTCCGGGTTCGGGCTAGCGGGAGGGCCCCCACAGATACGCAGTATTTT,CASSQVRVRASGRAPTDTQYF
TRBV7-3,NA,TRBJ2-1,NA,TGTGCCAGCAGCTCGTCGTTTTTCAATGAGCAGTTCTTC,CASSSSFFNEQFF
TRBV27,TRBD1,TRBJ2-1,NA,TGTGCCAGCAGCAGACCGGGACAGCCCTACAATGAGCAGTTCTTC,CASSRPGQPYNEQFF
TRBV6-5,TRBD1,TRBJ1-2,NA,TGTGCCAGCAAACCCCCGGGACAGGGTCCTGGCTACACCTTC,CASKPPGQGPGYTF
TRBV14,NA,TRBJ2-1,NA,TGTGCCAGCAGCACCCGGGACTTGTCCTACAATGAGCAGTTCTTC,CASSTRDLSYNEQFF
TRBV7-3,TRBD1,TRBJ2-1,NA,TGTGCCAGCAGCTTCCAGGGGGCGAGTGAGCAGTTCTTC,CASSFQGASEQFF
TRBV28,NA,TRBJ2-7,few,TGTGCCAGCACCGTTATAGGGGGACGGATGTACGAGCAGTACTTC,CASTVIGGRMYEQYF
TRBV10-3,TRBD2,TRBJ2-3,once,TGTGCCATCAGTGAGTCGTGGGCTAGCGGGGCTAGCACAGATACGCAGTATTTT,CAISESWASGASTDTQYF
TRBV29-1,NA,TRBJ1-1,NA,TGCAGCGTGGGACAATTGAACACTGAAGCTTTCTTT,CSVGQLNTEAFF
TRBV5-1,NA,TRBJ2-7,NA,TGCGCCAGCAGCTTGGAAAGGAGCTCCTACGAGCAGTACTTC,CASSLERSSYEQYF
TRBV19,TRBD1,TRBJ1-1,NA,TGTGCCAGTAGTAGAACAGGGGCGAAAGCTTTCTTT,CASSRTGAKAFF